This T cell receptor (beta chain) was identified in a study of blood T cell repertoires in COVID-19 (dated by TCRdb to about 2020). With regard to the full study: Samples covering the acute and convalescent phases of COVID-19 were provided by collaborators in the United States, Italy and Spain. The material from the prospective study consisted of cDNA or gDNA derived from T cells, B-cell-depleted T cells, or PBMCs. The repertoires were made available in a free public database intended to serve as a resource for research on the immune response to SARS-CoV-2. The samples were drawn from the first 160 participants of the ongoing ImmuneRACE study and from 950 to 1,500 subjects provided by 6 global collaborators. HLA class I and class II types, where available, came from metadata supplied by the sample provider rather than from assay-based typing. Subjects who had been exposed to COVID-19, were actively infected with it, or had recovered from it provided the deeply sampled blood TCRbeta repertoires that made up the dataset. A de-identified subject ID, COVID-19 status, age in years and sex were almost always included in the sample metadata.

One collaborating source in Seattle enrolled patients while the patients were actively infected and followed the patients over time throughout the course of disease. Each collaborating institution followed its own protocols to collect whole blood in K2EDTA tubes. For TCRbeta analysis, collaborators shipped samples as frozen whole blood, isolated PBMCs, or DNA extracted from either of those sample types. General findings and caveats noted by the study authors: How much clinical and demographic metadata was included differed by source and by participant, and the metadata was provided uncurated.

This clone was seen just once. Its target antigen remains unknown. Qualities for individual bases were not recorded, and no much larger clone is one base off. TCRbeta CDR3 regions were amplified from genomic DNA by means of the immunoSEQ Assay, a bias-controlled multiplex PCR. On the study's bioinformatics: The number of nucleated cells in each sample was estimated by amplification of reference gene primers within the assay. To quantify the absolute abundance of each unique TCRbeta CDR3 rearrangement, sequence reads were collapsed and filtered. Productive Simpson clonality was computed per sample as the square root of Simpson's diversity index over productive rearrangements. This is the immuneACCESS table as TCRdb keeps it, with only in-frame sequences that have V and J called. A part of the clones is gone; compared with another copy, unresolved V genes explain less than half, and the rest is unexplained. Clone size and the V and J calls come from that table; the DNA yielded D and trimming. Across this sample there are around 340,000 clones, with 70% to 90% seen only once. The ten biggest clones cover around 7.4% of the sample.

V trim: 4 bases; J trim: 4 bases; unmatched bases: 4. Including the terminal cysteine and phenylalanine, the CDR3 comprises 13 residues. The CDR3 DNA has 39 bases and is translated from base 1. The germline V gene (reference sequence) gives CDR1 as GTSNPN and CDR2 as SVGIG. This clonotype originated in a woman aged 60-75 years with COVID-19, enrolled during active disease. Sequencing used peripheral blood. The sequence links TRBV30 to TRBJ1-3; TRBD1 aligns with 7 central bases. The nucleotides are TGTGCCTGGAACCGGGACAGAGGAAACACCATATATTTT. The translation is CAWNRDRGNTIYF.